A single sample gave rise to the 32 T cell receptor beta chains below, sequenced in a study of cytomegalovirus exposure and HLA in healthy donors. Both 60 Vbeta primers and 13 Jbeta primers went into the PCR. Assay: immunoSEQ multiplex PCR; the TCRdb copy retains only in-frame clones and omits some. This table holds fewer than 180,000 clones, 79% found once. Sequencing used PBMCs. Receptor source: a middle-aged man in good health and CMV-seropositive.

This clone was counted once. The V call is TRBV5-5, the J call TRBJ2-7; 10 nucleotides line up with TRBD2. Looked up from germline, CDR1 is SGHKS and CDR2 is YYEKEE (reference sequence). The CDR3 consists of 13 residues. Trimming took 6 bases from V and 6 from J; bases not matched to a gene: 6. In DNA form, the CDR3 reads TGTGCCAGCACTCAACTAGCGGGAACCGAGCAGTACTTC. Protein product: CASTQLAGTEQYF.

The rearrangement joins TRBV20-1 to TRBJ2-1, with D possibly matching TRBD1 (6 bases). Germline-derived CDR1 and CDR2 are DFQATT and SNEGSKA (reference sequence). Deletions cut 4 bases from V and 6 bases from J, with 7 bases between. The CDR3 has 11 residues. The CDR3 coding sequence is TGCAGTGCTACACAGGGCAATGAGCAGTTCTTC. Translated, it gives CSATQGNEQFF.

For this clone: The sample carries other DNA sequences with the same CDR3. The chain carries TRBV5-1 and TRBJ2-1; 7 nucleotides agree with TRBD2. The V gene end was trimmed by 0 bases and the J gene end by 2 bases; junction bases not matched to a gene: 2. From germline, CDR1 is SGHRS and CDR2 YFSETQ. This CDR3 region has 15 residues. CDR3 sequence (DNA): TGCGCCAGCAGCTTGGGCGGGAGTACCTACAATGAGCAGTTCTTC. Amino acid sequence: CASSLGGSTYNEQFF.

The chain carries TRBV19 and TRBJ2-7; D uncertain. This CDR3 has 13 residues. Per germline, CDR1 LNHDA and CDR2 SQIVND (reference sequence). With 4 bases removed from V and 7 bases from J, the gap between germline ends came to 14 bases. CDR3 sequence (DNA): TGTGCCAGTAGTACGACTGCCCGAAGGGAGCAGTACTTC. Encoded protein: CASSTTARREQYF. Looking up the rest from reference TRBV19 and TRBJ2-7 gives the full variable domain: DGGITQSPKYLFRKEGQNVTLSCEQNLNHDAMYWYRQDPGQGLRLIYYSQIVNDFQKGDIAEGYSVSREKKESFPLTVTSAQKNPTAFYLCASSTTARREQYFGPGTRLTVT.

The rearrangement links TRBV29-1 to TRBJ2-3, with 8 bases lining up with TRBD1. The V and J ends lost 6 bases and 3 bases, in that order; junction bases with no gene match: 8. Germline V lookup: CDR1 SQVTM, CDR2 ANQGSEA. The CDR3 sequence is 14 residues long. CDR3 protein: CSVVRDRMTDTQYF. In DNA form, the CDR3 reads TGCAGCGTGGTCCGGGACAGGATGACAGATACGCAGTATTTT.

The chain employs TRBV10-1 and TRBJ2-5; 7 bases are shared with TRBD2. In germline, CDR1 is WNHNN, CDR2 SYGVQD (reference sequence). This CDR3 spans 13 amino acids. V shed 6 bases and J 1 base; nucleotides not matched to a gene: 2. The CDR3 DNA reads TGCGCCAGCAGCGGACTAGTCCAAGAGACCCAGTACTTC. It yields the protein CASSGLVQETQYF.

On this clone: One junction end does not reproduce the germline sequence, and a read error may be involved. The V and J genes are TRBV7-7 and TRBJ2-3; D perhaps matches TRBD2 (6 bases). Germline V gene lookup returns CDR1 SSHAT and CDR2 FNYEAQ (reference sequence). CDR3 length: 15 residues. The CDR3 sequence is CASSLGGTSTDTQYF. CDR3 sequence (DNA): TGTGCTAGCAGCTTAGGCGGGACTAGCACAGATACGCAGTATTTT.

The chain joins TRBV27 to TRBJ2-5; D possibly corresponds to TRBD1 (6 bases). This CDR3 spans 16 amino acids. V dropped 3 bases and J dropped 1 base, with 15 bases sitting between them. Looked up from germline, CDR1 is MNHEY and CDR2 is SMNVEV (reference sequence). In nucleotides, the CDR3 is TGTGCCAGCAGTTTTATAGGGGGTGGGAGCCAAGAGACCCAGTACTTC. It translates to CASSFIGGGSQETQYF.

There are a few counts of this clone. This chain links TRBV4-1 with TRBJ2-4; perhaps TRBD1 as D (6 bases). V was trimmed by 5 bases and J by 5 bases, leaving 19 bases between them. Germline-derived CDR1 and CDR2 are MGHRA and YSYEKL. This CDR3 is built from 16 residues. This CDR3 reads CASSMGHSLKENIQYF. The DNA of the CDR3 is TGCGCCAGCAGCATGGGACACTCCCTCAAGGAAAACATTCAGTACTTC.

The chain carries TRBV7-9 and TRBJ1-1; a possible D gene is TRBD1 (6 bases). CDR1 is SEHNR, CDR2 FQNEAQ, per germline (reference sequence). The CDR3 contains 12 residues. CDR3 sequence reads: CSTLQGNTEAFF. The CDR3 DNA sequence: TGTTCCACCCTACAGGGGAACACTGAAGCTTTCTTT. Supplemented by reference TRBV7-9 and TRBJ1-1, the full variable domain reads DTGVSQNPRHKITKRGQNVTFRCDPISEHNRLYWYRQTLGQGPEFLTYFQNEAQLEKSRLLSDRFSAERPKGSFSTLEIQRTEQGDSAMYLCSTLQGNTEAFFGQGTRLTVV.

The J gene is TRBJ2-5, the V gene TRBV5-3, with 10 bases matching TRBD2. TRBV5-3 carries the ORF label, with uncertain function. V lost 1 base, J lost 5 bases, and 8 bases stayed unmatched. This CDR3 is built from 16 residues. This CDR3 reads CARSLPPTSGKETQYF. DNA for the CDR3: TGTGCCAGAAGCTTGCCCCCTACTAGCGGGAAGGAGACCCAGTACTTC.

The J gene is TRBJ2-7, the V gene TRBV7-9; 10 bases fit TRBD2. Per germline, CDR1 SEHNR and CDR2 FQNEAQ (reference sequence). The CDR3 sequence is 16 residues long. Trimming took 5 bases from V and 2 from J; bases not matched to a gene: 9. The CDR3 DNA reads TGTGCCAGCAGCGGACTTCTAGCGGGAGATCCCTACGAGCAGTACTTC. Translation: CASSGLLAGDPYEQYF.

This sequence joins TRBV7-9 and TRBJ1-5; 8 bases agree with TRBD1. Germline trimming cut 5 bases from V and 2 bases from J; bases unmatched to any gene: 8. Germline CDR1 SEHNR, CDR2 FQNEAQ (reference sequence). The CDR3 sequence is 16 residues long. DNA for the CDR3: TGTGCCAGCAGCCCTGGACAGGGAGGTGGCAATCAGCCCCAGCATTTT. It codes for CASSPGQGGGNQPQHF.

The chain couples TRBV30 to TRBJ1-4; 8 bases are shared with TRBD1. The CDR3 contains 14 residues. The V segment lost 2 bases and the J segment 16 bases; nucleotides outside the gene matches: 15. Germline CDR1 and CDR2: GTSNPN and SVGIG (reference sequence). The CDR3, as DNA: TGTGCCTGGAGTAATTTGGACAGGGAGGGGGAACAGTTTTTT. It encodes CAWSNLDREGEQFF.

This chain connects TRBV19 to TRBJ2-4, with 7 positions matching TRBD2. The V gene's germline CDR1 is LNHDA and CDR2 SQIVND (reference sequence). V lost 7 bases and J lost 5; bases outside the gene matches: 5. The CDR3 covers 13 residues. CDR3 sequence (DNA): TGTGCCAGTACCCCCGCGGGGGAAAACATTCAGTACTTC. The encoded protein is CASTPAGENIQYF. Combining the CDR3 with reference TRBV19 and TRBJ2-4 gives the whole variable domain DGGITQSPKYLFRKEGQNVTLSCEQNLNHDAMYWYRQDPGQGLRLIYYSQIVNDFQKGDIAEGYSVSREKKESFPLTVTSAQKNPTAFYLCASTPAGENIQYFGAGTRLSVL.

The V gene is TRBV4-1, the J gene TRBJ1-5; unclear D gene. The CDR3 is 15 residues long. Trimming removed 3 bases at V and 4 bases at J, with 13 bases between. Per germline, CDR1 MGHRA and CDR2 YSYEKL. This CDR3 is CASSQREGENQPQHF. The DNA for the CDR3 is TGCGCCAGCAGCCAGAGGGAGGGAGAGAATCAGCCCCAGCATTTT.

The CDR3 reads CASSLEGSDIVHEQYF. DNA for the CDR3: TGCGCCAGCAGCTTAGAGGGATCCGATATTGTCCACGAGCAGTACTTC. The chain carries TRBV5-1 and TRBJ2-7; TRBD2 might be the D (5 bases). CDR1 and CDR2 from the germline V gene are SGHRS and YFSETQ. With 2 bases removed from V and 5 bases from J, the gap between germline ends came to 20 bases. The CDR3 sequence is 16 residues long.

V gene TRBV5-1 combines with J gene TRBJ2-1; D is perhaps TRBD1 (6 bases). Germline-derived CDR1 and CDR2 are SGHRS and YFSETQ. This CDR3 has 14 amino acids. V lost 3 bases and J lost 6, with 13 bases in between. The chain's CDR3 is CASSSEGTTNEQFF. Here the CDR3 DNA reads TGCGCCAGCAGCTCGGAAGGGACAACCAATGAGCAGTTCTTC.

The chain carries TRBV29-1 and TRBJ2-5, with a weak D call TRBD1 (5 bases). This CDR3 is 12 amino acids long. Germline V gene sequence: CDR1 SQVTM, CDR2 ANQGSEA. The V end lost 7 bases, the J end lost 5 bases, and 14 bases lay between the germline ends. CDR3 residues: CSAEASGETQYF. As DNA, the CDR3 is TGCAGCGCCGAGGCGTCAGGGGAGACCCAGTACTTC.

V usage is TRBV5-5 and J usage is TRBJ2-7; no definite D call. CDR3 length equals 12 residues. With 4 bases removed from V and 3 bases from J, the gap between germline ends came to 8 bases. The germline gives CDR1 SGHKS, CDR2 YYEKEE (reference sequence). The CDR3, as DNA: TGTGCCAGCAGCCAAAACAGCTACGAGCAGTACTTC. As protein: CASSQNSYEQYF.

A note on this clone: Other DNA sequences in the sample encode the same CDR3. The J gene is TRBJ1-1, the V gene TRBV28; D is unresolved. Trimming shortened V by 3 bases and J by 0 bases, and 8 bases separated the two germline ends. Looked up from germline, CDR1 is MDHEN and CDR2 is SYDVKM. CDR3 length equals 14 residues. The CDR3, as DNA: TGTGCCAGCAGTTTGTTACAAATGAACACTGAAGCTTTCTTT. Its protein product is CASSLLQMNTEAFF.

V gene TRBV28 combines with J gene TRBJ2-5; 8 nucleotides align to TRBD1. This CDR3 is built from 15 residues. From germline, CDR1 is MDHEN and CDR2 SYDVKM. With 1 base clipped from V and 6 bases from J, the junction kept 7 bases outside the gene matches. The CDR3 is CASSLYGRQGKTQYF. The CDR3, as DNA: TGTGCCAGCAGTTTATACGGGAGACAGGGGAAGACCCAGTACTTC. The whole variable domain, filled in from reference TRBV28 and TRBJ2-5, reads DVKVTQSSRYLVKRTGEKVFLECVQDMDHENMFWYRQDPGLGLRLIYFSYDVKMKEKGDIPEGYSVSREKKERFSLILESASTNQTSMYLCASSLYGRQGKTQYFGPGTRLLVL.

CDR3 region: CASLDIKQGEWTEAFF. The CDR3 bases are TGTGCCAGCCTCGACATAAAACAGGGAGAGTGGACTGAAGCTTTCTTT. The gene calls are TRBV2 and TRBJ1-1; possibly TRBD1 for D (6 bases). V was clipped by 8 bases and J by 5 bases, with 24 bases between them. From germline, CDR1 is SNHLY and CDR2 FYNNEI. The CDR3 is 16 amino acids.

The rearrangement links TRBV27 to TRBJ2-3, with D tentatively TRBD2 (5 bases). Trimming took off 3 bases at V and 5 bases at J, with 12 bases between the two ends. The germline gives CDR1 MNHEY, CDR2 SMNVEV (reference sequence). The CDR3 has 14 residues. CDR3 coding DNA: TGTGCCAGCAGTTTTTCGTTCGGGGTAGATACGCAGTATTTT. It encodes CASSFSFGVDTQYF.

This clone has just a few counts. The rearrangement links TRBV5-4 to TRBJ2-7; 9 bases fit TRBD2. The CDR3 runs to 16 residues. Germline V gene sequence: CDR1 SGHNT, CDR2 YYREEE (reference sequence). With 0 bases clipped from V and 6 bases from J, the junction kept 10 bases outside the gene matches. The CDR3 DNA follows: TGTGCCAGCAGCTTGGTTTGGGCGGGAGGGCTCTCCGAGCAGTACTTC. Its protein product is CASSLVWAGGLSEQYF. Drawing the rest from reference TRBV5-4 and TRBJ2-7, the complete variable domain is ETGVTQSPTHLIKTRGQQVTLRCSSQSGHNTVSWYQQALGQGPQFIFQYYREEENGRGNFPPRFSGLQFPNYSSELNVNALELDDSALYLCASSLVWAGGLSEQYFGPGTRLTVT.

The chain carries TRBV5-1 and TRBJ2-5; weak D call: TRBD2 (6 bases). The CDR3 loop spans 14 amino acids. CDR1 is SGHRS and CDR2 is YFSETQ in the germline V gene. V lost 4 bases and J 5 bases, leaving 15 bases between the germline ends. This chain's CDR3 is CASSPASEGETQYF. The DNA of the CDR3 is TGCGCCAGCAGCCCGGCTAGCGAGGGGGAGACCCAGTACTTC.

The genes are TRBV5-8 and TRBJ2-7, with a possible D match to TRBD2 (5 bases). Germline lookup yields CDR1 SGHTS and CDR2 YDEGEE. The CDR3 length is 12 residues. V was trimmed by 1 base and J by 7 bases, leaving 9 bases between them. CDR3 amino acids: CASSLPAEEQYF. In nucleotides, the CDR3 is TGTGCCAGCAGCTTGCCAGCGGAGGAGCAGTACTTC.

The rearrangement joins TRBV5-4 to TRBJ2-1, with 11 bases aligning to TRBD2. Germline V CDR1 and CDR2: SGHNT, YYREEE (reference sequence). This CDR3 region has 16 residues. Trimming took 4 bases from V and 3 from J; bases not matched to a gene: 6. The CDR3 here is CASSVGTSGYYNEQFF. The DNA of the CDR3 is TGTGCCAGCAGCGTCGGGACTAGCGGATACTACAATGAGCAGTTCTTC.

The genes are TRBV28 and TRBJ1-5; no clear D. CDR3 length equals 16 residues. In germline, CDR1 is MDHEN, CDR2 SYDVKM. Trimming pared 5 bases from V and 7 bases from J, leaving 21 bases between. The CDR3 here is CASSPPSEAGRQPQHF. The DNA for the CDR3 is TGTGCCAGCAGTCCCCCTTCCGAGGCGGGCAGGCAGCCCCAGCATTTT.

The chain uses TRBV5-6 and TRBJ2-3, with 8 positions matching TRBD1. The CDR3 spans 15 residues. The trim removed 0 bases at V and 4 bases at J, leaving 4 bases unmatched. In germline, CDR1 is SGHDT, CDR2 YYEEEE. The CDR3 loop reads CASSLGQGNPDTQYF. The DNA of the CDR3 is TGTGCCAGCAGCTTGGGACAGGGGAACCCAGATACGCAGTATTTT. The entire variable domain, with the rest obtained from reference TRBV5-6 and TRBJ2-3, is as follows: DAGVTQSPTHLIKTRGQQVTLRCSPKSGHDTVSWYQQALGQGPQFIFQYYEEEERQRGNFPDRFSGHQFPNYSSELNVNALLLGDSALYLCASSLGQGNPDTQYFGPGTRLTVL.

The chain employs TRBV4-1 and TRBJ2-5; TRBD1 matches at 7 bases. Germline V CDR1 and CDR2: MGHRA, YSYEKL. The J segment lost 2 bases and the V segment lost 1 base, leaving 4 bases of the junction unmatched. This CDR3 comprises 15 residues. CDR3: CASSQGTGLQETQYF. In DNA form, the CDR3 reads TGCGCCAGCAGCCAAGGGACAGGACTGCAAGAGACCCAGTACTTC.

Concerning this clone: A read error may produce the germline difference seen at one junction end. The chain joins TRBV7-9 to TRBJ1-6; 8 bases fit TRBD1. This CDR3 has 15 amino acids. CDR1 is SEHNR, CDR2 FQNEAQ, per germline (reference sequence). The CDR3 coding sequence is TGTTCCAGCCCCCAGGGGGCCTCCTATAATTCACCCCTCCACTTT. It codes for CSSPQGASYNSPLHF. Together with reference TRBV7-9 and TRBJ1-6, the CDR3 gives the full variable domain: DTGVSQNPRHKITKRGQNVTFRCDPISEHNRLYWYRQTLGQGPEFLTYFQNEAQLEKSRLLSDRFSAERPKGSFSTLEIQRTEQGDSAMYLCSSPQGASYNSPLHFGNGTRLTVT.